The next 24 T cell receptor beta chains were all read from a single sample in a study of metastatic and nonmetastatic thyroid tumors. Each patient went into thyroid surgery without having received any treatment. Via MiXCR, TCRdb re-called the PCR reads. The sample records tens of thousands of clones, approximately 14% being singletons. Sequencing used blood. Source of these receptors: a male donor with papillary thyroid cancer or a benign thyroid nodule (not recorded which). Some clones in this sample may be carry-over from other donors' samples.

This clone appeared many times. The chain is built from TRBV7-3 and TRBJ2-3; maybe TRBD2 (6 bases). Germline V lookup: CDR1 SGHTA, CDR2 FQGTGA. The CDR3 sequence is 15 residues long. With 4 bases removed from V and 1 base from J, the gap between germline ends came to 12 bases. The CDR3 here is CASSSSGARTDTQYF. The CDR3, as DNA: TGTGCCAGCAGCTCGTCGGGAGCCCGCACAGATACGCAGTATTTT.

This chain connects TRBV30 to TRBJ1-6; tentatively, D is TRBD1 (6 bases). The CDR3 consists of 13 residues. V shed 3 bases and J shed 10 bases, with 13 bases lying between them. Germline loops: CDR1 GTSNPN, CDR2 SVGIG (reference sequence). The CDR3 protein is CAWSGEGGSPLHF. The CDR3 bases are TGTGCCTGGAGCGGGGAAGGGGGATCACCCCTCCACTTT.

This clone was seen repeatedly, ten times or more. This chain joins TRBV7-2 and TRBJ1-1; 8 bases line up with TRBD1. Trimming cost V 5 bases and J 1 base; bases outside gene matches: 3. The CDR3 covers 14 residues. CDR1 and CDR2 from the germline V gene are SGHTA and FQGNSA. The CDR3 DNA reads TGTGCCAGCAGCCGTGGACAGGGGAACACTGAAGCTTTCTTT. This gives the protein CASSRGQGNTEAFF.

In its sample, this clone was seen many times. The chain joins TRBV25-1 to TRBJ2-7, with D tentatively TRBD2 (7 bases). The germline V gene encodes CDR1 MGHDK and CDR2 SYGVNS. V shed 5 bases and J shed 3 bases, with 17 bases lying between them. The CDR3 contains 15 residues. DNA for the CDR3: TGTGCCAGCAGTAAGAACGGGGGGCAGATCTACGAGCAGTACTTC. This gives the protein CASSKNGGQIYEQYF.

Many counts were recorded for this clone. This chain uses TRBV27 with TRBJ2-7; the D gene is possibly TRBD1 (8 bases). The length of the CDR3 is 15 residues. From germline, CDR1 is MNHEY and CDR2 SMNVEV (reference sequence). Trimming pared 0 bases from V and 7 bases from J, leaving 16 bases between. The CDR3 region is CASSLSGGTGGEQYF. CDR3 DNA: TGTGCCAGCAGTTTATCCGGGGGGACAGGTGGGGAGCAGTACTTC.

This clone was seen at least ten times. The chain carries TRBV28 and TRBJ2-7; 10 bases line up with TRBD1. This CDR3 region has 16 residues. V was pared by 6 bases and J by 4 bases, with 12 bases of the junction left unmatched. Germline-derived CDR1 and CDR2 are MDHEN and SYDVKM. CDR3 sequence (DNA): TGTGCCAGCAGCCCCCCCTCGGGACAGGGGAGGTACGAGCAGTACTTC. Translation gives CASSPPSGQGRYEQYF.

This clone was found many times. CDR3: CASSYGGLESYEQYF. In DNA, the CDR3 is TGTGCCAGCAGTTACGGAGGACTAGAGTCCTACGAGCAGTACTTC. The chain recombines TRBV6-2 or TRBV6-3 with TRBJ2-7; 7 nucleotides line up with TRBD2. Germline trimming cut 2 bases from V and 1 base from J; bases unmatched to any gene: 5. The CDR3 covers 15 residues. From germline, CDR1 is MNHEY and CDR2 SVGEGT.

This clone was found many times. The J gene is TRBJ2-3, the V gene TRBV7-8; 10 bases fit TRBD2. Trimming cost V 3 bases and J 2 bases; bases outside gene matches: 5. This CDR3 comprises 16 residues. Germline values: CDR1 SGHVS, CDR2 FQNEAQ. The CDR3 DNA sequence: TGTGCCAGCAGCTTTCGGACTAGCGGAGACACAGATACGCAGTATTTT. Encoded protein: CASSFRTSGDTDTQYF.

This clone was seen at least ten times. Here the CDR3 DNA reads TGCGCCAGCAGCGCCCCGGGACAGAGGGTCTATGGCTACACCTTC. This sequence encodes CASSAPGQRVYGYTF. The gene calls are TRBV5-1 and TRBJ1-2; TRBD1 matches 7 bases. Per the germline V gene, CDR1 is SGHRS and CDR2 is YFSETQ. Trimming removed 4 bases from V and 4 bases from J; junction bases left unmatched: 10. The length of the CDR3 is 15 residues.

This clone was recorded many times. The V call is TRBV25-1, the J call TRBJ2-5; TRBD1 might be the D (6 bases). The germline V gene encodes CDR1 MGHDK and CDR2 SYGVNS. V was pared by 3 bases and J by 0 bases, with 8 bases between. CDR3 size: 14 residues. The CDR3 nucleotides are TGTGCCAGCAGTGATTGGGACAACCAAGAGACCCAGTACTTC. It translates to CASSDWDNQETQYF.

This clone was recorded at least ten times. This chain uses TRBV11-2 with TRBJ1-2, with a possible D match to TRBD1 (6 bases). Germline-derived CDR1 and CDR2 are SGHAT and FQNNGV. V was clipped by 5 bases and J by 2 bases, with 12 bases between them. This CDR3 spans 14 amino acids. The CDR3 here is CASSRQDLNYGYTF. CDR3 DNA sequence: TGTGCCAGCAGCCGACAGGACCTGAACTATGGCTACACCTTC.

V usage is TRBV3-1 and J usage is TRBJ2-3, with D tentatively TRBD1 (6 bases). The germline V gene has CDR1 LGHDT and CDR2 YNNKEL (reference sequence). Trimming removed 4 bases at V and 0 bases at J, with 11 bases between. The CDR3 sequence is 15 residues long. In DNA form, the CDR3 reads TGTGCCAGCAGCCCTATGACAGGTAGCACAGATACGCAGTATTTT. Amino acids: CASSPMTGSTDTQYF.

At least ten counts were recorded for this clone. The CDR3 protein is CASSEYLGAVNEKLFF. CDR3 DNA sequence: TGTGCCAGCAGTGAATACCTAGGGGCCGTTAATGAAAAACTGTTTTTT. The rearrangement joins TRBV6-1 to TRBJ1-4, with a possible D match to TRBD1 (5 bases). Deletions cut 2 bases from V and 4 bases from J, with 14 bases between. The CDR3 covers 16 residues. Per the germline V gene, CDR1 is MNHNS and CDR2 is SASEGT.

This clone was counted at least ten times. V usage is TRBV2 and J usage is TRBJ2-5; TRBD1 matches at 7 bases. The length of the CDR3 is 13 residues. Trimming removed 8 bases from V and 4 bases from J; junction bases left unmatched: 7. Germline-derived CDR1 and CDR2 are SNHLY and FYNNEI. CDR3 nucleotide sequence: TGTGCCAGCCGAAGGACAGGCCCAGAGACCCAGTACTTC. Translation: CASRRTGPETQYF.

Details on this clone: A read error may be the cause here, since a much bigger clone is one base away. The gene calls are TRBV20-1 and TRBJ2-1; TRBD1 might be the D (5 bases). The CDR3 is 15 amino acids. Germline-derived CDR1 and CDR2 are DFQATT and SNEGSKA (reference sequence). The CDR3 sequence: CSACKRQKGYNEQFF. CDR3 bases: TGTAGTGCTTGTAAAAGACAGAAGGGCTACAATGAGCAGTTCTTC.

Note on this clone: Given a much more abundant clone one base away, this may be a read error. This sequence joins TRBV3-1 and TRBJ2-3; D is unresolved. Germline lookup yields CDR1 LGHDT and CDR2 YNNKEL (reference sequence). The CDR3 loop spans 11 amino acids. CDR3 DNA sequence: TGTGCCAGCATCCAAGAAGATACGCAGTATTTT. It translates to CASIQEDTQYF.

As to this clone: A much larger clone differs by one base, so this may be a read error. The chain recombines TRBV28 with TRBJ2-4, with D perhaps TRBD2 (5 bases). The CDR3 loop spans 14 amino acids. Deletions cut 6 bases from V and 5 bases from J, with 14 bases between. Germline V CDR1 and CDR2: MDHEN, SYDVKM. This chain's CDR3 is CASSSTRGENIQYF. The DNA of the CDR3 is TGTGCCAGCAGCAGTACTAGAGGAGAAAACATTCAGTACTTC.

The table lists this clone with many counts. The chain links TRBV20-1 to TRBJ2-1; D gene ambiguous. The CDR3 loop spans 13 amino acids. Per germline, CDR1 DFQATT and CDR2 SNEGSKA (reference sequence). Trimming stripped 6 bases from V and 7 bases from J, with 16 bases between. The CDR3 nucleotides read TGCAGTGCACCAGAGGTCGCTTCTAATGAGCAGTTCTTC. Its translation: CSAPEVASNEQFF.

This rearrangement joins TRBV4-3 to TRBJ2-2; TRBD1 might be the D (6 bases). Trimming pared 3 bases from V and 7 bases from J, leaving 24 bases between. Germline V gene lookup returns CDR1 LGHNA and CDR2 YSLEER. This CDR3 is 18 amino acids long. The CDR3 DNA reads as TGCGCCAGCAGCCAGGGGGCCTCCGAGCGTGAGTTTAGCGGGGAGCTGTTTTTT. Translation gives CASSQGASEREFSGELFF.

This clone was seen more than once but under ten times. This chain links TRBV6-1 with TRBJ2-5; 8 bases line up with TRBD2. The V gene's germline CDR1 is MNHNS and CDR2 SASEGT. This CDR3 is built from 15 residues. V lost 5 bases and J lost 7; bases outside the gene matches: 12. DNA of the CDR3: TGTGCCAGCAGTACGGGAGGGCCCGCGTGGGGGACCCAGTACTTC. Translating it yields CASSTGGPAWGTQYF.

This clone was detected many times. V usage is TRBV25-1 and J usage is TRBJ1-5, with TRBD1 identical over 7 bases. Trimming removed 2 bases from V and 4 bases from J; junction bases left unmatched: 2. The CDR3 spans 14 residues. CDR1 is MGHDK and CDR2 is SYGVNS in the germline V gene. In DNA, the CDR3 is TGTGCCAGCAGTGAAGCAGGGGGAAATCAGCCCCAGCATTTT. Protein: CASSEAGGNQPQHF.

The V call is TRBV9, the J call TRBJ1-6; D remains ambiguous. Deletions cut 4 bases from V and 14 bases from J, with 22 bases between. Germline CDR1 and CDR2: SGDLS and YYNGEE. The CDR3 extends over 15 amino acids. The CDR3 loop is CASSQSISEGGTLHF. The DNA of the CDR3 is TGTGCCAGCAGCCAGAGTATTTCGGAGGGCGGGACCCTCCACTTT.

Comment on this clone: At one end the junction does not follow the germline gene, possibly because of a read error. J is TRBJ2-7 and V is TRBV7-2; unclear D gene. The germline CDR1 and CDR2 sequences are SGHTA and FQGNSA. The CDR3 covers 15 residues. CDR3 coding DNA: TGTGTCAGCAGCTTAATGGTGTCCCCAGGTGACGAGCAGTACTTC. It specifies CVSSLMVSPGDEQYF.

In this sample, this clone turned up a few times. A much bigger clone sits one base away, suggesting this may be a read error. Other DNA sequences in the same sample also yield this CDR3. The CDR3 is CASSPQARGRDSPLHF. The DNA for the CDR3 is TGTGCCAGCAGCCCCCAAGCGAGGGGTCGGGATTCACCCCTCCACTTT. The rearrangement joins TRBV9 to TRBJ1-6; weak D call: TRBD1 (5 bases). There are 16 residues in the CDR3. Trimming took 4 bases from V and 8 from J, leaving 19 bases between them. Germline V CDR1 and CDR2: SGDLS, YYNGEE.